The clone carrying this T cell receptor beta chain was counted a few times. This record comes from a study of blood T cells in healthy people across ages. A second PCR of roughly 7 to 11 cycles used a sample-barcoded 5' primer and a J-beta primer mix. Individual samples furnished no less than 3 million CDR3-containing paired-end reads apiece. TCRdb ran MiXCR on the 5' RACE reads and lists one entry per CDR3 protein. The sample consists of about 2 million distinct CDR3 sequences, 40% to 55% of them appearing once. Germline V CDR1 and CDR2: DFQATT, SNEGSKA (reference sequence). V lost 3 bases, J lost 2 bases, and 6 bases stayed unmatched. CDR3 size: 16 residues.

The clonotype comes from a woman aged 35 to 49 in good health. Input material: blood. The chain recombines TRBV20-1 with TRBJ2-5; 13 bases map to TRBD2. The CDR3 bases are TGCAGTGCTAGTGGGAAGACTAGCGGGGGGCAAGAGACCCAGTACTTC. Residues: CSASGKTSGGQETQYF.